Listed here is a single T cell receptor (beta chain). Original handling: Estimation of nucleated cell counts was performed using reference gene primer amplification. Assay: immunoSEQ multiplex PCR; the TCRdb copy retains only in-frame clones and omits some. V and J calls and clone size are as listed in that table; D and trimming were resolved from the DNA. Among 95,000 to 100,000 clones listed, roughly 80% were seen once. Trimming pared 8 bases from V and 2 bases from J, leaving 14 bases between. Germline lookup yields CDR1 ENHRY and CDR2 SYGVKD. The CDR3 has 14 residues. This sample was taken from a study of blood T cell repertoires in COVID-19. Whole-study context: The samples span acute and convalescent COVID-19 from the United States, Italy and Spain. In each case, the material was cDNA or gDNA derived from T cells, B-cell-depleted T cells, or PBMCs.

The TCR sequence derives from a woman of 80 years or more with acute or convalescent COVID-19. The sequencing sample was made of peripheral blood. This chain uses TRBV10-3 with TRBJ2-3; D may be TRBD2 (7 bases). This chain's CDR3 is CAIAAGANTDTQYF. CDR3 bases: TGTGCCATCGCCGCGGGGGCGAACACAGATACGCAGTATTTT.